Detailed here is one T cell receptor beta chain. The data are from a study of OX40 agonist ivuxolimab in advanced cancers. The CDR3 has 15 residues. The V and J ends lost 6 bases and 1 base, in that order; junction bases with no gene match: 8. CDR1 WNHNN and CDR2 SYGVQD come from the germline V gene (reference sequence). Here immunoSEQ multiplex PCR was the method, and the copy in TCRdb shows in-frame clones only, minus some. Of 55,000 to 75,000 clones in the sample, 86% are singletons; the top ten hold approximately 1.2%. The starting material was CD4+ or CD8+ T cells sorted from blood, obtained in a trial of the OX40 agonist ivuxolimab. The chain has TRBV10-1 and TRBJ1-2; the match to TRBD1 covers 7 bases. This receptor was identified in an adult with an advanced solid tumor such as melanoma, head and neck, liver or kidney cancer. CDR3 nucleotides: TGCGCCAGCAGAGTAACGGGACAGCTTAACTATGGCTACACCTTC. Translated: CASRVTGQLNYGYTF.